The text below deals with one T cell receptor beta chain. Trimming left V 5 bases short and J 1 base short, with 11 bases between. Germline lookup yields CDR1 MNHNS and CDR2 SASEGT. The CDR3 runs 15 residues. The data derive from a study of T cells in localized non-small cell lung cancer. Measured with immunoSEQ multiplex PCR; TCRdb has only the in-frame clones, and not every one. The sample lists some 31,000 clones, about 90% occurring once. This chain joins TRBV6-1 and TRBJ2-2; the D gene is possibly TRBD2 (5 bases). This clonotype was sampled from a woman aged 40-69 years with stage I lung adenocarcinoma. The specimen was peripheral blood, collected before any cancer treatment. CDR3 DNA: TGTGCCAGCAGTCGGCAGGACTTGAACACCGGGGAGCTGTTTTTT. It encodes CASSRQDLNTGELFF.